The T cell receptor (beta chain) described here comes from a study of blood T cell repertoires in COVID-19. About the study: Acute and convalescent COVID-19 specimens originated in the United States, Italy and Spain.

While infection was still active, Seattle patients were enrolled and then followed longitudinally. A few counts support this clone. CDR1 is MGHRA, CDR2 YSYEKL, per germline. The V segment lost 2 bases and the J segment 4 bases; nucleotides outside the gene matches: 14. The CDR3 runs 18 residues. In the original processing: Amplification with reference gene primers provided the estimates of nucleated cell counts. Assay used: immunoSEQ multiplex PCR; TCRdb lists only in-frame clones, some missing. The D gene and trimming were derived from the DNA, and the V and J assignments and clone size from that table. The sample has a few hundred thousand clones; about nine tenths are singletons.

The specimen sequenced was peripheral blood. This clonotype was obtained from a woman aged 25 to 45 with COVID-19, enrolled during active disease. The gene calls are TRBV4-1 and TRBJ2-5; TRBD2 aligns across 9 bases. CDR3 nucleotide sequence: TGCGCCAGCAGCCAATATATAGATTCCGCACTAGCGGGAGAGACCCAGTACTTC. Residues: CASSQYIDSALAGETQYF.